These 21 T cell receptor beta chains were sequenced from one sample in a study of blood T cells in healthy people across ages. The second PCR ran 7 to 11 cycles with a sample-barcoded 5' primer and J-beta primers. TCRdb independently ran MiXCR on the 5' RACE reads; one entry per CDR3 protein. The table includes more than 1,000,000 distinct CDR3 sequences, around 25% detected once. A further study also used this sample, focusing on T cells of mothers and their children.

Sample: blood. These receptors all come from a girl aged 2 to 10 in good health.

This clonotype has only a few counts. This chain connects TRBV28 to TRBJ1-5; D gene uncertain. In germline, CDR1 is MDHEN, CDR2 SYDVKM. V shed 3 bases and J shed 7 bases, with 19 bases lying between them. This CDR3 spans 16 amino acids. CDR3 protein: CASSLTRRVKGQPQHF. DNA of the CDR3: TGTGCCAGCAGTTTGACGAGGCGCGTGAAAGGACAGCCCCAGCATTTT.

A few counts support this clonotype. The chain couples TRBV18 to TRBJ1-2; D unresolved. The CDR3 has 14 residues. V dropped 2 bases and J dropped 4 bases, with 11 bases sitting between them. Germline CDR1 is KGHSH and CDR2 is LQKENI. The CDR3 reads CASSPSTGFYGYTF. The CDR3, as DNA: TGTGCCAGCTCACCATCCACTGGCTTCTATGGCTACACCTTC.

This clonotype showed up just a few times. V gene TRBV7-9 combines with J gene TRBJ1-5; D gene unclear. The CDR3 spans 12 residues. The V end lost 4 bases, the J end lost 8 bases, and 9 bases lay between the germline ends. Germline loops: CDR1 SEHNR, CDR2 FQNEAQ (reference sequence). The CDR3 DNA is TGTGCCAGCAGCTGGGGATTGGAGCCCCAGCATTTT. Its protein product is CASSWGLEPQHF.

This chain connects TRBV2 to TRBJ2-5; D unresolved. The V gene lost 6 bases and the J gene lost 3 bases, with 11 bases spanning the gap. Germline lookup yields CDR1 SNHLY and CDR2 FYNNEI. The CDR3 covers 13 residues. CDR3 in amino acids: CASSTPVEETQYF. As DNA, the CDR3 is TGTGCCAGCAGCACCCCCGTCGAAGAGACCCAGTACTTC.

This clonotype was seen a handful of times. The genes are TRBV18 and TRBJ1-4; D unresolved. V lost 6 bases and J lost 4, with 12 bases in between. CDR1 KGHSH and CDR2 LQKENI come from the germline V gene. The CDR3 runs 14 residues. The chain's CDR3 is CASSNGRINEKLFF. The CDR3 coding sequence is TGTGCCAGCTCCAACGGGCGGATTAATGAAAAACTGTTTTTT.

V gene TRBV20-1 combines with J gene TRBJ2-5, with unresolved D. The last part of the DNA fits TRBJ2-1 better; the J call may be wrong. The germline gives CDR1 DFQATT, CDR2 SNEGSKA (reference sequence). The CDR3 runs to 11 residues. CDR3 loop: CSAKQYNEQFF. CDR3 nucleotides: TGCAGTGCTAAACAGTACAATGAGCAGTTCTTC.

The CDR3 nucleotides are TGTGCCAACCCGGGACTAGCGACAAATGAGCAGTTCTTC. Its translation is CANPGLATNEQFF. The J gene is TRBJ2-1, the V gene TRBV12-3 or TRBV12-4; 10 bases fit TRBD2. The CDR3 length is 13 residues. With V trimmed by 10 bases and J by 7 bases, 7 bases remained unmatched.

The chain links TRBV24-1 to TRBJ2-1; D possibly uses TRBD1 or TRBD2 (6 bases each). Trimming removed 8 bases from V and 10 bases from J, with 14 bases in between. This CDR3 region has 12 residues. CDR1 and CDR2 from the germline V gene are KGHDR and SFDVKD. CDR3 nucleotide sequence: TGTGCCACCATTTCGGGGGCCGGCGAGCAGTTCTTC. This translates into CATISGAGEQFF.

About this clonotype: Relative to the germline gene, one junction end is altered; a read error may explain this. The chain carries TRBV29-1 and TRBJ1-6; weak D call: TRBD1 (6 bases). The CDR3 is 15 amino acids. CDR1 is SQVTM and CDR2 is ANQGSEA in the germline V gene. The CDR3 region is CSVQDTTGINSPLHF. The CDR3 coding sequence is TGCAGCGTTCAAGATACGACAGGCATAAATTCACCCCTCCACTTT. The full variable domain, completed using reference TRBV29-1 and TRBJ1-6, is SAVISQKPSRDICQRGTSLTIQCQVDSQVTMMFWYRQQPGQSLTLIATANQGSEATYESGFVIDKFPISRPNLTFSTLTVSNMSPEDSSIYLCSVQDTTGINSPLHFGNGTRLTVT.

This clonotype has just a few counts. The J gene is TRBJ1-3, the V gene TRBV29-1; D gene uncertain. Germline lookup yields CDR1 SQVTM and CDR2 ANQGSEA. Trimming left V 4 bases short and J 0 bases short, with 4 bases between. This CDR3 has 12 amino acids. In DNA, the CDR3 is TGCAGCGTTGTATTCTCTGGAAACACCATATATTTT. Translation: CSVVFSGNTIYF. The whole variable domain, filled in from reference TRBV29-1 and TRBJ1-3, reads SAVISQKPSRDICQRGTSLTIQCQVDSQVTMMFWYRQQPGQSLTLIATANQGSEATYESGFVIDKFPISRPNLTFSTLTVSNMSPEDSSIYLCSVVFSGNTIYFGEGSWLTVV.

This clonotype has more than one count but fewer than ten. This chain links TRBV4-1 with TRBJ2-5; 9 bases fit TRBD2. TRBJ2-1 matches the DNA end more closely, so the J call is doubtful. In germline, CDR1 is MGHRA, CDR2 YSYEKL. The CDR3 extends over 17 amino acids. CDR3 nucleotides: TGCGCCAGCAGCCAGGAAAGGCTAGCGGGGACCTACAATGAGCAGTTCTTC. Protein: CASSQERLAGTYNEQFF.

This clonotype was seen once. The chain carries TRBV10-3 and TRBJ2-1, with TRBD1 as a possible D gene (5 bases). V shed 10 bases and J shed 10 bases, with 17 bases lying between them. Germline V gene sequence: CDR1 ENHRY, CDR2 SYGVKD. The CDR3 runs 12 residues. CDR3 protein: CATTGSRTEQFF. CDR3 bases: TGTGCCACCACCGGGTCTAGGACAGAGCAGTTCTTC.

On this clonotype itself: This may arise from a read error, as a much more abundant clone is one base away. A read error is likely, as this CDR3 ends without the conserved phenylalanine or tryptophan. CDR3 sequence reads: CASSGPRGISLYGYTL. The CDR3 DNA sequence: TGTGCCAGCAGCGGGCCACGGGGGATCTCGCTCTATGGCTACACCCTC. The chain couples TRBV7-9 to TRBJ1-2; a possible D gene is TRBD1 (5 bases). Germline CDR1 SEHNR, CDR2 FQNEAQ (reference sequence). The CDR3 is 16 residues long. Trimming took off 5 bases at V and 4 bases at J, with 20 bases between the two ends.

There are a few counts of this clonotype. The chain employs TRBV28 and TRBJ2-4, with D possibly being TRBD1 (5 bases). The CDR3 loop spans 14 amino acids. Germline loops: CDR1 MDHEN, CDR2 SYDVKM. V was shortened by 3 bases and J by 6 bases, with 12 bases between the two germline ends. The CDR3 DNA reads TGTGCCAGCAGTTTTACGACAGAGATAAACATTCAGTACTTC. Its protein is CASSFTTEINIQYF.

This rearrangement joins TRBV24-1 to TRBJ2-7, with 7 nucleotides matching TRBD1. The length of the CDR3 is 15 residues. V gave up 5 bases and J gave up 2 bases; unmatched junction bases: 8. The germline CDR1 and CDR2 sequences are KGHDR and SFDVKD. The CDR3 loop reads CATSAPGTATYEQYF. CDR3 nucleotide sequence: TGTGCCACCAGTGCTCCCGGGACAGCTACCTACGAGCAGTACTTC.

To note about this clonotype: A single base separates this from a much larger clone, so it may be a read error. This chain connects TRBV7-2 to TRBJ2-1; 9 bases fit TRBD1. The trim removed 1 base at V and 10 bases at J, leaving 8 bases unmatched. CDR3 length equals 15 residues. Germline assignment: CDR1 SGHTA and CDR2 FQGNSA. The CDR3 DNA sequence: TGTGCCAGCAGCTTAGGAGACAGGGGGGGGTGCGAGCAGTTCTTC. It encodes CASSLGDRGGCEQFF.

The J gene is TRBJ2-5, the V gene TRBV6-1; no reliable D call. TRBJ2-7 explains the end of the DNA better; the J call may be wrong. The V gene's germline CDR1 is MNHNS and CDR2 SASEGT. The CDR3 totals 13 residues. The CDR3 sequence: CASSELNSYEQYF. The CDR3 DNA reads TGTGCCAGCAGTGAACTCAACTCCTACGAGCAGTACTTC.

This clonotype has just a few counts. CDR3 bases: TGTGCCAGCAGCTTAGATTCTGGCCCCCTTAGCTCCTACAATGAGCAGTTCTTC. Protein: CASSLDSGPLSSYNEQFF. The rearrangement joins TRBV7-9 to TRBJ2-1, with unresolved D. V lost 1 base, J lost 0 bases, and 16 bases lay in between. Germline CDR1 and CDR2: SEHNR and FQNEAQ (reference sequence). The CDR3 is made up of 18 amino acids.

In the case of this clonotype: The limits of the CDR3 on the DNA are not certain, so only TCRdb's listed CDR3 is given. The chain joins TRBV7-5 to TRBJ2-7; TRBD2, the table's D call, was not compared with the DNA. TRBV7-5 is noted as a pseudogene. Both ends counted, the CDR3 spans 24 residues. The CDR3: CISVPEAGHLLTSGVPFRYNEQFF.

This clonotype came up a few times. This may be a read error, as it is one base from a much larger clone. The chain is built from TRBV6-2 or TRBV6-3 and TRBJ2-6; unclear D gene. The V gene lost 6 bases and the J gene lost 0 bases, with 3 bases spanning the gap. This CDR3 has 13 residues. From germline, CDR1 is MNHEY and CDR2 SVGEGT. The CDR3 protein is CASRFSGANVLTF. Written as DNA, the CDR3 is TGTGCCAGCAGGTTCTCTGGGGCCAACGTCCTGACTTTC.

V gene TRBV5-1 combines with J gene TRBJ2-6, with D uncertain. Trimming took off 2 bases at V and 0 bases at J, with 21 bases between the two ends. Germline-derived CDR1 and CDR2 are SGHRS and YFSETQ. The CDR3 length is 20 residues. CDR3 nucleotides: TGCGCCAGCAGCTTTCCTGGATGGGCCGACCATAGCTCTGGGGCCAACGTCCTGACTTTC. Translating it yields CASSFPGWADHSSGANVLTF. Full variable domain (outside the CDR3, taken from reference TRBV5-1 and TRBJ2-6): KAGVTQTPRYLIKTRGQQVTLSCSPISGHRSVSWYQQTPGQGLQFLFEYFSETQRNKGNFPGRFSGRQFSNSRSEMNVSTLELGDSALYLCASSFPGWADHSSGANVLTFGAGSRLTVL.